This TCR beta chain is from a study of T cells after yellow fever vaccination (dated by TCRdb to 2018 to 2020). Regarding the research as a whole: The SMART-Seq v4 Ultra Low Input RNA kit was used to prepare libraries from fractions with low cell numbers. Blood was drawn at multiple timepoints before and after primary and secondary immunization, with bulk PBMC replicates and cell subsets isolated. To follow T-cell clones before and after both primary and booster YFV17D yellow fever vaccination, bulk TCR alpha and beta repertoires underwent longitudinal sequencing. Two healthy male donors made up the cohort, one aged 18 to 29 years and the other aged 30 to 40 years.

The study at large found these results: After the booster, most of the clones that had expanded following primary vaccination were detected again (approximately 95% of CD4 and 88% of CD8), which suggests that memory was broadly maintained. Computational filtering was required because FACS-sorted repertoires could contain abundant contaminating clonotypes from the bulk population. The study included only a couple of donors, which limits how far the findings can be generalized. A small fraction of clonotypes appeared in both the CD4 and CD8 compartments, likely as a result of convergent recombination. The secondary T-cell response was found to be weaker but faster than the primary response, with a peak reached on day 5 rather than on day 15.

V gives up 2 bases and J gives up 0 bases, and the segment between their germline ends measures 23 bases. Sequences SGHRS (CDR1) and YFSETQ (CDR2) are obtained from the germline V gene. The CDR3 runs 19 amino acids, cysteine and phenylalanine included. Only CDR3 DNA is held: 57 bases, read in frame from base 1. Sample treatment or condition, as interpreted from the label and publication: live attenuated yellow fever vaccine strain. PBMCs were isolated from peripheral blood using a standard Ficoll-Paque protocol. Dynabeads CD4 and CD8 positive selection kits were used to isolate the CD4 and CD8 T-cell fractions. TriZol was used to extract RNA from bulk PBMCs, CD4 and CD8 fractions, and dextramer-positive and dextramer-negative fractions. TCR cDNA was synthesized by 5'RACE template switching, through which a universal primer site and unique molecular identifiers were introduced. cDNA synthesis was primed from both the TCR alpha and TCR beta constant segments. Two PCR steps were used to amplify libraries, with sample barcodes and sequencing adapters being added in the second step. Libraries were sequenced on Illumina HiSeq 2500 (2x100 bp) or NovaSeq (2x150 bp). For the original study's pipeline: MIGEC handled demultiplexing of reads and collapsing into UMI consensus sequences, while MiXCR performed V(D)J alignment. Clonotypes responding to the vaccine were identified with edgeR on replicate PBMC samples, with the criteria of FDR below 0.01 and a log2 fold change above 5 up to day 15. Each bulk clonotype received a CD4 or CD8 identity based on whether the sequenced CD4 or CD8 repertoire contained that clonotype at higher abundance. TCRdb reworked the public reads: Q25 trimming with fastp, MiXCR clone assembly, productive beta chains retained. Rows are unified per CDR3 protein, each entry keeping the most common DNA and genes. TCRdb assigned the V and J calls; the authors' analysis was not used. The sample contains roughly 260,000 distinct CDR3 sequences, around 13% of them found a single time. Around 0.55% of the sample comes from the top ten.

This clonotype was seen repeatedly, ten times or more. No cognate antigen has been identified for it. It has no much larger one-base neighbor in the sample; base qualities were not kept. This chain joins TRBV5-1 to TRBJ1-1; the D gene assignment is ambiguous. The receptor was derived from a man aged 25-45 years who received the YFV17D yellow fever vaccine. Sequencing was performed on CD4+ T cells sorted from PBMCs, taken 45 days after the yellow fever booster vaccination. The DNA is TGCGCCAGCAGCTTACCGACCCGTGACACAAAGAAGATGAACACTGAAGCTTTCTTT. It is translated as CASSLPTRDTKKMNTEAFF.